This entry features one T cell receptor beta chain sequence. The data are from a study of regulatory T cells in long-lasting Graves disease. HTBI primers from iRepertoire and Arm-PCR of CDR3 regions yielded the TCR beta libraries. Each CDR3 protein is one row after TCRdb ran MiXCR on the multiplex PCR reads. The table shows about 290,000 distinct CDR3 sequences, with 20% to 25% occurring only once. Time point defined: persistent/refractory GD, antithyroid drugs over 5 years with positive TRAb. Making the TCR library involved RNA that had been extracted from PBMCs. A volume of approximately 8.4 milliliters of peripheral blood was collected in EDTA tubes. V gave up 3 bases and J gave up 9 bases, with 13 bases separating them. CDR3 length: 14 residues. Per germline, CDR1 SGHKS and CDR2 YYEKEE (reference sequence).

The rearrangement links TRBV5-5 to TRBJ1-6; D might be TRBD1 (5 bases). The starting material was peripheral blood mononuclear cells (PBMCs), obtained when the disease was refractory, from a patient treated with antithyroid drugs. The sequence was collected from a female donor with Graves disease. The CDR3, as DNA: TGTGCCAGCAGCTCCAGGGTTGGGGGTTCACCCCTCCACTTT. Its protein is CASSSRVGGSPLHF.